This T cell receptor beta chain stems from a study of Ad26.COV2.S vaccination and SARS-CoV-2 variants. General study points: Following vaccination, spike-specific CD8+ and CD4+ T cell responses reportedly exhibited substantial breadth.

Profiling relied on immunoSEQ multiplex PCR, and the TCRdb table lists in-frame clones only, not all of them. The table includes about 410,000 clones, approximately 89% detected once. Concerning this clone itself: Its antigen remains unknown.

The CDR3 is made up of 14 amino acids. Trimming cost V 0 bases and J 4 bases; bases outside gene matches: 2. Germline V gene data show CDR1 as WSHSY and CDR2 as SAAADI. Treatment given: 19 received Ad26.COV2.S at low or high dose, single or two shots; several received placebo; per-sample allocation not given. Vaccine and placebo recipients were sampled on day 63 after the first injection. In Boston, the donor was an adult between 18-55 years of age. Expression of Wuhan-strain SARS-CoV-2 spike came from the Ad26 vector that formed the vaccine. The origin of this receptor is a person aged 18-60 years who received the Ad26.COV2.S COVID-19 vaccine or a placebo. The chain recombines TRBV10-2 with TRBJ1-1; 7 bases are shared with TRBD1. The sequenced sample was peripheral blood, obtained in a trial of Ad26.COV2.S vaccine versus placebo. The CDR3 sequence: CASSESQGGTEAFF. The CDR3 DNA sequence: TGCGCCAGCAGTGAGTCGCAGGGGGGCACTGAAGCTTTCTTT.